A selection of T cell receptor beta chains follows, all from one sample in a study of T cells in localized non-small cell lung cancer. The protocol was immunoSEQ multiplex PCR, while the TCRdb copy is restricted to in-frame clones and leaves out a portion. The table lists about 79,000 clones, approximately 84% of them singletons, with roughly 13% in the top ten. Sequences were derived from peripheral blood, sampled before any cancer treatment. The receptors come from a female donor aged 60 or older with stage I lung adenocarcinoma. The CDR3 runs from the conserved cysteine through the conserved F or W. The order of the fields is J gene, clone size, D gene, V gene, CDR3 DNA, CDR3 protein. The D gene is left open where the match is weak. A row's size may be missing; if present it is once, few, many or a size class.

>TRBJ2-3|.|.|TRBV12-5
TGTGCTAGTGGATCCAGAGTTAGCACAGATACGCAGTATTTT
CASGSRVSTDTQYF
>TRBJ2-7|.|.|TRBV2
TGTGCCAGTGGGGTGGGGGTCTACGAGCAGTACTTC
CASGVGVYEQYF
>TRBJ1-2|.|.|TRBV6-1
TGTGCCAGCAGTGACCTCTTGCGACTTACGTCCAATGGCTACACCTTC
CASSDLLRLTSNGYTF
>TRBJ2-1|few|TRBD2|TRBV11-2
TGTGCCAGCAGCCCACTAGCGGGACTTAATGAGCAGTTCTTC
CASSPLAGLNEQFF
>TRBJ1-6|.|.|TRBV6-5
TGTGCCAGCAGTCTGGATATGACGGATTCACCCCTCCACTTT
CASSLDMTDSPLHF
>TRBJ1-1|few|.|TRBV2
TGTGCCAGCAAAGCGAGGACGGGTACCTCTGACACTGAAGCTTTCTTT
CASKARTGTSDTEAFF
>TRBJ1-1|.|.|TRBV6-5
TGTGCCAGCAGTGCACCTGCCGATTACACTGAAGCTTTCTTT
CASSAPADYTEAFF
>TRBJ1-2|.|.|TRBV6-6
TGTGCCAGCAGTTACCGTGGCTATGGCTACACCTTC
CASSYRGYGYTF
>TRBJ2-1|.|.|TRBV5-1
TGCGCCAGCAGCTCAACAGGAAACAATGAGCAGTTCTTC
CASSSTGNNEQFF
>TRBJ1-5|once|.|TRBV5-1
TGCGCCAGCAGCTTGGCCGGAGATCAGCCCCAGCATTTT
CASSLAGDQPQHF
>TRBJ1-6|.|.|TRBV2
TGTGCCAGCAGCGGAGCGGAAACCCTCCACTTT
CASSGAETLHF
>TRBJ2-5|few|.|TRBV10-2
TGCGCCAGCAGTGGGACTCCGCTTTCGTCCCAGTACTTC
CASSGTPLSSQYF
>TRBJ2-3|.|TRBD2|TRBV6-5
TGTGCCACCTCGACCCTAGCGGGCCCAGATACGCAGTATTTT
CATSTLAGPDTQYF
>TRBJ1-4|.|TRBD1|TRBV19
TGTGCCAGTAGGTCCAGGGGGGGAACTAATGAAAAACTGTTTTTT
CASRSRGGTNEKLFF
>TRBJ2-2|.|.|TRBV7-9
TGTGCCAGCGGCGGGACGGTGAACTTGAACACCGGGGAGCTGTTTTTT
CASGGTVNLNTGELFF
>TRBJ2-7|.|.|TRBV2
TGTGCCAGCCGGATGGGCCTCTCGTACTCCTACGAGCAGTACTTC
CASRMGLSYSYEQYF
>TRBJ2-3|.|TRBD2|TRBV2
TGTGCCAGCAGCTACGGGGGGGCGATCACAGATACGCAGTATTTT
CASSYGGAITDTQYF
>TRBJ2-1|.|TRBD2|TRBV5-1
TGCGCCAGCGGGGCGGGGGGGCCGGACAATGAGCAGTTCTTC
CASGAGGPDNEQFF